This T cell receptor (beta chain) appears in the sequencing data of a study of blood T cell repertoires in COVID-19. On the study more broadly: The samples span acute and convalescent COVID-19 from the United States, Italy and Spain. The cDNA or gDNA used as material had been derived from T cells, B-cell-depleted T cells, or PBMCs.

The CDR3 extends over 16 amino acids. V lost 7 bases, J lost 4 bases, and 9 bases stayed unmatched. The germline CDR1 and CDR2 sequences are LNHDA and SQIVND (reference sequence). As handled by the study authors: Quantification of nucleated cells was approximated via reference gene primer amplification. Libraries were prepared by immunoSEQ multiplex PCR; TCRdb keeps only in-frame clonotypes and omits some of them. That table supplies the V and J calls and clone size; D and trimming were determined from the DNA. The table has under 150,000 clones, about four fifths seen once. The chain joins TRBV19 to TRBJ2-2; 10 positions match TRBD2. Sequencing was performed on peripheral blood. This receptor was taken from a human donor in a cohort sampled during active COVID-19. CDR3: CASTQRGGRFTGELFF. The CDR3 DNA is TGTGCCAGTACCCAGCGGGGGGGCCGGTTCACCGGGGAGCTGTTTTTT.